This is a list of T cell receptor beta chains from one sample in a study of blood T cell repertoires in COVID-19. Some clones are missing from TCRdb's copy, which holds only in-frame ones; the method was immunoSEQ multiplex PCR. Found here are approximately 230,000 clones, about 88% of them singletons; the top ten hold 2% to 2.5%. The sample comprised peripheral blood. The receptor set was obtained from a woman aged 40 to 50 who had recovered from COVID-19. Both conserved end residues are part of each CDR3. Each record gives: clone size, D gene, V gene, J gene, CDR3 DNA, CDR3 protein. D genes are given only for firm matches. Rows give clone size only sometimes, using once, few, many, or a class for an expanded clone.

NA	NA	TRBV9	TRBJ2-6	TGTGCCAGCAGACCCGCCGGGGGTGGCTCTGGGGCCAACGTCCTGACTTTC	CASRPAGGGSGANVLTF
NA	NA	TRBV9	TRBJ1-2	TGTGCCAGCAGCAGGGGTTTGCGCTATGGCTACACCTTC	CASSRGLRYGYTF
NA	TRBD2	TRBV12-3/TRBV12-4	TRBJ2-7	TGTGCCAGCAGCCGGGAGGCTTCCTACGAGCAGTACTTC	CASSREASYEQYF
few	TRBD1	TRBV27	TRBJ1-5	TGTGCCAGCAGTTTATCGGCCGGGACAGGGAATCAGCCCCAGCATTTT	CASSLSAGTGNQPQHF
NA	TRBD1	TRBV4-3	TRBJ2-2	TGCGCCAGCAGCCATCCCTTGGCAGGGGGCATCGCGAACACCGGGGAGCTGTTTTTT	CASSHPLAGGIANTGELFF
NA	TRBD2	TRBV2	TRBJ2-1	TGTGCCAGCAGTGCTCGCGGGACTAGGGTCTCATGGGAGCAGTTCTTC	CASSARGTRVSWEQFF
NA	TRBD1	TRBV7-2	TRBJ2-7	TGTGCCAGCAGCCCCGGACAGGGGGCCTCCTACGAGCAGTACTTC	CASSPGQGASYEQYF
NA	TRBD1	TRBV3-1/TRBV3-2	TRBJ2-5	TGTGCCAGCAGCCATTCAGGGGGATTTGGCCAAGAGACCCAGTACTTC	CASSHSGGFGQETQYF
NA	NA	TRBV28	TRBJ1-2	TGTGCCAGCAGATCGACAGTCAACTATGGCTACACCTTC	CASRSTVNYGYTF
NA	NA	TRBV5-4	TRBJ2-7	TGTGCCAGCAGCTTCCGGGGATCCGCCTACGAGCAGTACTTC	CASSFRGSAYEQYF
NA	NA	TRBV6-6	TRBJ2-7	TGTGCCAGCAGCCCTGGACAGTCCCCCTCCTACGAGCAGTACTTC	CASSPGQSPSYEQYF
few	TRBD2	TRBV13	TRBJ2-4	TGTGCCAGCAGCTTAGGGCGGGGGAACATTCAGTACTTC	CASSLGRGNIQYF
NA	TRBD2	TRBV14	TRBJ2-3	TGTGCCAGCAGCCCTTTTAGCGGGAGAAGTGCAGATACGCAGTATTTT	CASSPFSGRSADTQYF
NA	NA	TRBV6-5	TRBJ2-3	TGTGCCAGCAGTACCAGGACATTCACCACAGATACGCAGTATTTT	CASSTRTFTTDTQYF
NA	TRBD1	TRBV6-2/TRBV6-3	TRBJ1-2	TGTGCCAGCAGTCGCGACAGGGCGGGGTATGGCTACACCTTC	CASSRDRAGYGYTF
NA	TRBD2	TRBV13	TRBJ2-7	TGTGCCAGCAGCTCCGGGACTAACTACGAGCAGTACTTC	CASSSGTNYEQYF
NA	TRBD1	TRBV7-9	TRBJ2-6	TGTGCCAGCAGCTTTGACAGGGGTCTAAGTTCTGGGGCCAACGTCCTGACTTTC	CASSFDRGLSSGANVLTF
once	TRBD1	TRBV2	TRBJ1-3	TGTGCCAGCCGGGACAGGGGACCCCAGAGCTCTGGAAACACCATATATTTT	CASRDRGPQSSGNTIYF
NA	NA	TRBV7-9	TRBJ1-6	TGTGCCAGCAGCCGATTGGGGGAGGGTAATTCACCCCTCCACTTT	CASSRLGEGNSPLHF
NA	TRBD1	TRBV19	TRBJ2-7	TGTGCCAGTAGTATATGGTCGGGACAGGACTACGAGCAGTACTTC	CASSIWSGQDYEQYF
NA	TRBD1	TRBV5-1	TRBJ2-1	TGCGCCAGCAGTCCGAGGGACAGACAATACAATGAGCAGTTCTTC	CASSPRDRQYNEQFF
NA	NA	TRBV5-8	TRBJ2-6	TGTGCCAGCAGCCGCGGGCCTGGGGCCAACGTCCTGACTTTC	CASSRGPGANVLTF
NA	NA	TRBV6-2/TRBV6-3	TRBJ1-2	TGTGCCAGCAGCACCGAGAACTATGGCTACACCTTC	CASSTENYGYTF
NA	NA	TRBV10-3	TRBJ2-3	TGTGCCATCAGTGAACGTGGCATTAGCACAGATACGCAGTATTTT	CAISERGISTDTQYF
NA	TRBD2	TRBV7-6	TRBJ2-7	TGTGCCAGCAGCTTAGGGGCTAGCGGGAGTCACTACGAGCAGTACTTC	CASSLGASGSHYEQYF
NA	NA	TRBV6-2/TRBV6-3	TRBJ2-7	TGTGCCAGCAGCAGAACCCCAGTAAGACAGCAATCCTACGAGCAGTACTTC	CASSRTPVRQQSYEQYF
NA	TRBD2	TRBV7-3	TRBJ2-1	TGTGCCAGCAGCTCCGGGACTAGCGGGAGAGATGAGCAGTTCTTC	CASSSGTSGRDEQFF
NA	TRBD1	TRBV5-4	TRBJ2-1	TGTGCCAGCAGCGCACCGGGACAGTACAATGAGCAGTTCTTC	CASSAPGQYNEQFF
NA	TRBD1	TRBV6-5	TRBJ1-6	TGTGCCAGCAGTTACTCGGGACAGTATAATTCACCCCTCCACTTT	CASSYSGQYNSPLHF
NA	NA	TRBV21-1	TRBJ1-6	TGTGCCAGCAGCGCCCGGGGCGGGGGTGAAGATTCACCCCTCCACTTT	CASSARGGGEDSPLHF
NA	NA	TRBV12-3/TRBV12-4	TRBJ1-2	TGTGCCAGCAGTTTACAGGGCGACTATGGCTACACCTTC	CASSLQGDYGYTF
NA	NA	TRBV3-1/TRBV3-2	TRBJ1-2	TGTGCCAGCAGCCATCCAGGTAACTATGGCTACACCTTC	CASSHPGNYGYTF